Included here is one T cell receptor beta chain sequence, with context. Antigen specificity is unknown. TCRdb's table, derived via immunoSEQ multiplex PCR, lists solely in-frame clones and lacks some. The sample gives 80,000 to 95,000 clones, about 81% of which show up once; roughly 1.8% is in the top ten. Samples of blood were obtained at baseline, on cycle 4 day 1, and on cycle 7 day 1. The data originate from a study of OX40 agonist ivuxolimab in advanced cancers. Study-wide results and limits: More expanded clones were found, on average, in CD8+ than in CD4+ T cells.

Germline CDR1 is SNHLY and CDR2 is FYNNEI. V lost 8 bases and J lost 2; bases outside the gene matches: 7. The CDR3 length is 14 residues. Sequenced here: CD4+ or CD8+ T cells sorted from blood, sampled in a trial of the OX40 agonist ivuxolimab. The chain is built from TRBV2 and TRBJ2-5; 8 nucleotides align to TRBD2. The sequence derives from an adult with an advanced solid tumor such as melanoma, head and neck, liver or kidney cancer. The DNA of the CDR3 is TGTGCCAGCGGCGCGGGGGGCAGGCAAGAGACCCAGTACTTC. It codes for CASGAGGRQETQYF.